This T cell receptor (beta chain) was observed in a study of T cells in Graves' hyperthyroidism and ophthalmopathy (dated by TCRdb to 2018 to 2020). Regarding the study in general: Peripheral blood was collected at initial diagnosis, before any treatment. To identify TCR V-J signatures that set the groups apart, the researchers used a discovery cohort of about a hundred patients, made up of fewer than 50 with Graves' ophthalmopathy and some 55 with stable Graves' hyperthyroidism. Prospective prediction of ophthalmopathy was tested in an independent validation cohort consisting of roughly 20 hyperthyroidism patients and around 17 patients who later progressed to ophthalmopathy. The approximately 98 discovery patients were randomly divided into training and test sets at a 7:3 ratio. In roughly six Graves' hyperthyroidism patients, the study also compared T-cell repertoires from thyroid tissue with T-cell repertoires from blood. Once sampling was done, hyperthyroidism patients were given methimazole at a starting dose of 30 mg daily, whereas ophthalmopathy patients were given high-dose intravenous methylprednisolone. The paper reports TCR Vbeta CDR3 sequencing of 135 peripheral blood samples: under 45 ophthalmopathy, under 80 hyperthyroidism and roughly 17 progressor patients. General findings and caveats noted by the study authors: A model built on a 13 V-J signature distinguished ophthalmopathy from stable hyperthyroidism, reaching 85% to 90% sensitivity and about 81% specificity in cross-validation and 80%/75% in testing. In validation, the model predicted progression to ophthalmopathy a median of approximately 6.6 months before onset, with roughly 68% sensitivity and 72.22% specificity. Most expanded thyroid clonotypes (frequency above 0.001) were also detected in blood, suggesting blood repertoires may reflect thyroid immune responses. Sample size was not statistically predetermined, and investigators were not blinded to group allocation.

This clonotype was seen at least ten times. Its antigen is currently not known. It has no much larger one-base neighbor in the sample; base qualities were not kept. Trimming takes 2 bases from V and 8 bases from J, and the germline ends sit 3 bases apart. Its CDR3 holds 11 amino acids, cysteine through phenylalanine. Kept here is only the CDR3 DNA, which spans 33 bases and is read in frame from base 1. Stable Graves' hyperthyroidism was defined as no progression to ophthalmopathy during 18 months of follow-up. Hyperthyroidism patients were newly diagnosed, with disease duration under 2 months, and aged 18 to 65 years. The study excluded patients with uncontrolled infections, other autoimmune diseases, pregnancy or lactation. Clinical symptoms, serum thyroxine and TRAb, thyroid ultrasound, and orbital computed tomography formed the basis for the diagnoses. PBMCs were isolated from about 10 ml of fresh peripheral blood by Ficoll-Paque density gradient centrifugation. Total RNA was extracted with Trizol reagent, and quality was checked on an Agilent 2100 Bioanalyzer.

TCR beta CDR3 regions were amplified from RNA transcripts. The first round of RT-PCR for the TCR CDR3 was performed with the HTBI primer set and the Qiagen OneStep RT-PCR kit. Libraries were constructed in a second round of multiplex PCR, after which size selection and purification were carried out. Libraries were sequenced paired-end with 100 bp reads on an Illumina HiSeq2000. In the source study's methods: Raw data were processed with SOAPnuke, discarding reads with adapters, uncalled bases, mean Phred below 15, or no exact constant-primer or identifier match. COPE v1.2.5 was used to merge high-quality paired reads, and clonotypes were defined as unique nucleotide sequences. MiTCR v1.1 was used to align the clonotypes against IMGT TRBV, TRBD and TRBJ reference segments. Analysis was restricted to V-J combinations with a frequency above 0.0001, which covered roughly 99% of repertoires. A TCS score was defined as the ratio between F50 (clonal expansion) and ExV (chaos), using BLOSUM62-based TCRdist between CDR3 peptides within each V-J. Welch's t-statistics and random forest reduced approximately 520 V-J features to about 12, which were used in a naive Bayes classifier (R e1071). Using fastp at Q25 and MiXCR, TCRdb reprocessed the public reads and kept productive beta chains. Rows are combined by CDR3 protein, so each entry shows the most common genes and DNA. TCRdb's processing, not the authors' own work, is the source of the V and J calls. Recorded for this sample are approximately 420,000 distinct CDR3 sequences; approximately 15% of them occurred a single time. The ten largest make up approximately 30% of the sample.

This clonotype originated in a woman aged 25 to 39 with Graves' hyperthyroidism. Sequencing was carried out using blood. This receptor chain uses TRBV12-3 or TRBV12-4 and TRBJ2-2; a confident D gene designation cannot be given. The DNA sequence reads TGTGCCAGCAGTTTAAAAGGGGAGCTGTTTTTT. It translates as CASSLKGELFF.